The next 28 T cell receptor beta chains were all read from a single sample in a study of blood T cell repertoires in COVID-19 (dated by TCRdb to about 2020). The library was prepared using the immunoSEQ multiplex PCR assay. TCRdb retrieved this table from immuneACCESS and kept in-frame rearrangements only. Not all clones are present; in checked studies, unresolved V genes account for under half, and no reason is known for the remainder. In all, the sample holds under 200,000 clones, and more than 70% of those were seen once. The top ten hold roughly 8.8% of the sample. The material sequenced was PBMCs or T cells enriched from blood (not recorded which). Receptor source: a woman younger than 30 who had recovered from COVID-19.

The V gene is TRBV28, the J gene TRBJ2-7; D is perhaps TRBD2 (7 bases). The ends were cut back, 6 bases at V and 1 base at J, with 16 bases in the middle. The CDR3 is 15 amino acids. Germline values: CDR1 MDHEN, CDR2 SYDVKM. The CDR3 sequence: CASSQGGGASYEQYF. CDR3 sequence (DNA): TGTGCCAGCAGCCAAGGGGGGGGCGCATCCTACGAGCAGTACTTC.

This clone was detected a few times. The chain joins TRBV28 to TRBJ1-2; D not resolved. The V gene lost 3 bases and the J gene lost 3 bases, with 14 bases spanning the gap. The CDR3 has 15 residues. Germline CDR1 reads MDHEN; CDR2 reads SYDVKM. CDR3 in amino acids: CASSFEGADHYGYTF. The CDR3 DNA is TGTGCCAGCAGTTTTGAGGGTGCAGACCACTATGGCTACACCTTC.

This clone was recorded a few times. V usage is TRBV2 and J usage is TRBJ2-3, with D uncertain. Germline lookup yields CDR1 SNHLY and CDR2 FYNNEI. This CDR3 comprises 12 residues. The germline V and J ends were trimmed by 5 bases and 3 bases, with 6 bases remaining between them. The CDR3 loop reads CASSPPTDTQYF. As DNA, the CDR3 is TGTGCCAGCAGTCCCCCTACAGATACGCAGTATTTT.

The CDR3 region has the DNA TGTGCCTACGCAGGGGGCCCCTACGAGCAGTACTTC. Its protein product is CAYAGGPYEQYF. The rearrangement joins TRBV30 to TRBJ2-7; 8 bases fit TRBD1. Trimming cost V 7 bases and J 2 bases; bases outside gene matches: 4. Germline V gene data show CDR1 as GTSNPN and CDR2 as SVGIG (reference sequence). This CDR3 is built from 12 residues. Full variable domain (rest looked up from reference TRBV30 and TRBJ2-7): SQTIHQWPATLVQPVGSPLSLECTVEGTSNPNLYWYRQAAGRGLQLLFYSVGIGQISSEVPQNLSASRPQDRQFILSSKKLLLSDSGFYLCAYAGGPYEQYFGPGTRLTVT.

CDR3 sequence reads: CASSLYGGAKNIQYF. CDR3 nucleotide sequence: TGTGCCAGCAGCTTGTATGGCGGAGCCAAAAACATTCAGTACTTC. The gene calls are TRBV5-6 and TRBJ2-4, with D hard to call. The CDR3 is 15 residues long. CDR1 is SGHDT and CDR2 is YYEEEE in the germline V gene. The V end lost 1 base, the J end lost 0 bases, and 8 bases lay between the germline ends.

The chain employs TRBV7-9 and TRBJ2-7, with 9 bases that match TRBD1. The J segment lost 2 bases and the V segment lost 3 bases, leaving 14 bases of the junction unmatched. CDR3 length equals 18 residues. Germline lookup yields CDR1 SEHNR and CDR2 FQNEAQ (reference sequence). CDR3 nucleotides: TGTGCCAGCAGCTTTCCCCATAGCCCACAGGGGGCCCCCTACGAGCAGTACTTC. Translated, it gives CASSFPHSPQGAPYEQYF.

CDR3 amino acids: CASRGVTVYTNEQFF. The CDR3 bases are TGTGCCAGCAGGGGTGTGACAGTCTATACCAATGAGCAGTTCTTC. The chain couples TRBV11-2 to TRBJ2-1; possible D gene TRBD1, 5 bases. Germline V gives CDR1 SGHAT, CDR2 FQNNGV. V was pared by 6 bases and J by 6 bases, with 18 bases between. The CDR3 sequence is 15 residues long.

The J gene is TRBJ1-3, the V gene TRBV13; D unresolved. Germline V gives CDR1 PRHDT, CDR2 FYEKMQ (reference sequence). The CDR3 runs 15 residues. Trimming took 3 bases from V and 2 from J, leaving 11 bases between them. CDR3 nucleotides: TGTGCCAGCAGCTTCTCCCGGGTGACTGGAAACACCATATATTTT. This translates into CASSFSRVTGNTIYF.

V is TRBV28 and J is TRBJ2-1; D is undetermined. The CDR3 covers 13 residues. Germline V lookup: CDR1 MDHEN, CDR2 SYDVKM. Trimming pared 2 bases from V and 12 bases from J, leaving 14 bases between. CDR3 sequence reads: CASSLNEDPWQFF. For the CDR3, the DNA is TGTGCCAGCAGTTTAAACGAGGATCCGTGGCAGTTCTTC.

The chain links TRBV9 to TRBJ1-2, with 8 bases aligning to TRBD1. J lost 6 bases, V lost 4 bases, and 8 bases had no gene match. The length of the CDR3 is 14 residues. CDR1 SGDLS and CDR2 YYNGEE come from the germline V gene. The chain's CDR3 is CASSPRTGRDGYTF. CDR3 DNA sequence: TGTGCCAGCAGCCCTAGGACAGGGAGAGATGGCTACACCTTC.

The chain couples TRBV6-4 to TRBJ2-3, with TRBD2 matching 11 bases. This CDR3 has 14 amino acids. The V gene's germline CDR1 is MRHNA and CDR2 SNTAGT. Trimming took 3 bases from V and 4 from J; bases not matched to a gene: 0. CDR3 region: CASSELAGADTQYF. The DNA of the CDR3 is TGTGCCAGCAGTGAACTAGCGGGGGCAGATACGCAGTATTTT.

This clone has a single count. The genes are TRBV7-9 and TRBJ1-1, with D perhaps matching TRBD1 (5 bases). CDR1 is SEHNR and CDR2 is FQNEAQ in the germline V gene (reference sequence). The V end lost 1 base, the J end lost 10 bases, and 10 bases lay between the germline ends. CDR3 length: 12 amino acids. CDR3 sequence: CASSLDDSRAFF. CDR3 coding DNA: TGTGCCAGCAGCTTAGATGACAGCAGAGCTTTCTTT.

The chain combines TRBV2 with TRBJ2-3; no reliable D call. The CDR3 runs 12 residues. CDR1 is SNHLY, CDR2 FYNNEI, per germline. Trimming shortened V by 5 bases and J by 8 bases, and 11 bases separated the two germline ends. The CDR3 spells CASSTPRGTQYF. CDR3 nucleotides: TGTGCCAGCAGTACTCCCCGAGGTACGCAGTATTTT. The full variable domain, with the rest looked up from reference TRBV2 and TRBJ2-3, is EPEVTQTPSHQVTQMGQEVILRCVPISNHLYFYWYRQILGQKVEFLVSFYNNEISEKSEIFDDQFSVERPDGSNFTLKIRSTKLEDSAMYFCASSTPRGTQYFGPGTRLTVL.

This clone was recorded only once. The J gene is TRBJ2-5, the V gene TRBV7-3; a possible D gene is TRBD2 (6 bases). Deletions cut 5 bases from V and 5 bases from J, with 15 bases between. The CDR3 length is 14 residues. From germline, CDR1 is SGHTA and CDR2 FQGTGA. The CDR3 bases are TGTGCCAGCAGCCCCCTCGGAGGGGAGGAGACCCAGTACTTC. Translated, it gives CASSPLGGEETQYF.

This sequence joins TRBV6-6 and TRBJ2-3; no definite D call. Trimming pared 6 bases from V and 5 bases from J, leaving 6 bases between. This CDR3 has 11 residues. Germline lookup yields CDR1 MNHNY and CDR2 SVGAGI (reference sequence). The CDR3, as DNA: TGTGCCAGCAGGACGGGAGATACGCAGTATTTT. Protein product: CASRTGDTQYF.

The CDR3 protein is CASSRDRVHEQYF. DNA for the CDR3: TGTGCCAGCAGCCGAGACAGGGTCCACGAGCAGTACTTC. The rearrangement joins TRBV7-9 to TRBJ2-7, with 7 positions matching TRBD1. Looked up from germline, CDR1 is SEHNR and CDR2 is FQNEAQ (reference sequence). This CDR3 is 13 amino acids long. V lost 5 bases, J lost 5 bases, and 6 bases stayed unmatched.

This chain links TRBV5-1 with TRBJ1-1; 8 bases line up with TRBD1. The CDR3 loop spans 14 amino acids. V lost 4 bases, J lost 4 bases, and 6 bases stayed unmatched. CDR1 is SGHRS and CDR2 is YFSETQ in the germline V gene. The CDR3 DNA reads as TGCGCCAGCAGCCCCCACACAGGGGGCACTGAAGCTTTCTTT. It translates to CASSPHTGGTEAFF.

This chain connects TRBV7-9 to TRBJ2-5, with D maybe TRBD1 (6 bases). The CDR3 is made up of 15 amino acids. Trimming took off 3 bases at V and 2 bases at J, with 13 bases between the two ends. From germline, CDR1 is SEHNR and CDR2 FQNEAQ (reference sequence). CDR3: CASSFGDIWQETQYF. CDR3 DNA sequence: TGTGCCAGCAGCTTCGGGGACATCTGGCAAGAGACCCAGTACTTC.

V and J are TRBV4-1 and TRBJ1-5; D perhaps matches TRBD1 (6 bases). Germline V gives CDR1 MGHRA, CDR2 YSYEKL. This CDR3 has 15 residues. With 0 bases removed from V and 5 bases from J, the gap between germline ends came to 11 bases. CDR3 region: CASSQDSGGHQPQHF. For the CDR3, the DNA is TGCGCCAGCAGCCAAGATAGCGGGGGGCATCAGCCCCAGCATTTT.

The sample holds a few counts of this clone. J is TRBJ1-5 and V is TRBV5-6; 8 bases are a match to TRBD1. The CDR3 contains 14 residues. Trimming took 3 bases from V and 7 from J; bases not matched to a gene: 6. Germline lookup yields CDR1 SGHDT and CDR2 YYEEEE. DNA of the CDR3: TGTGCCAGCAGCTCCTGGACAGGGAAACAGCCCCAGCATTTT. Translating it yields CASSSWTGKQPQHF.

This chain uses TRBV6-1 with TRBJ2-7; the match to TRBD2 covers 7 bases. The CDR3 spans 15 residues. Germline CDR1 is MNHNS and CDR2 is SASEGT. With V trimmed by 1 base and J by 1 base, 4 bases remained unmatched. The CDR3, as DNA: TGTGCCAGCAGTGAAGATAAGGGAGGGTCCTACGAGCAGTACTTC. Translated: CASSEDKGGSYEQYF.

This clone was counted a single time. Within the sample, other DNA sequences also encode this same CDR3. The rearrangement links TRBV29-1 to TRBJ2-1, with TRBD1 identical over 7 bases. Germline V CDR1 and CDR2: SQVTM, ANQGSEA. The V segment lost 6 bases and the J segment 4 bases; nucleotides outside the gene matches: 3. The CDR3 loop spans 12 amino acids. The CDR3 DNA reads TGCAGCGTCGGGACAGATTACAATGAGCAGTTCTTC. Residues: CSVGTDYNEQFF.

This chain uses TRBV9 with TRBJ1-2; 7 bases line up with TRBD1. CDR1 SGDLS and CDR2 YYNGEE come from the germline V gene. With 4 bases clipped from V and 6 bases from J, the junction kept 9 bases outside the gene matches. This CDR3 contains 14 residues. The CDR3 region has the DNA TGTGCCAGCAGCCCCGGCGACAGGGTCGATGGCTACACCTTC. It yields the protein CASSPGDRVDGYTF. Full variable domain (outside the CDR3, taken from reference TRBV9 and TRBJ1-2): DSGVTQTPKHLITATGQRVTLRCSPRSGDLSVYWYQQSLDQGLQFLIQYYNGEERAKGNILERFSAQQFPDLHSELNLSSLELGDSALYFCASSPGDRVDGYTFGSGTRLTVV.

The V gene is TRBV6-5, the J gene TRBJ1-6; 7 nucleotides align to TRBD1. The CDR3 spans 16 residues. The V gene's germline CDR1 is MNHEY and CDR2 SVGAGI. The junction had 8 bases not matched to a gene; V was cut back by 2 bases and J by 7 bases. CDR3 sequence: CASSYDRALTNSPLHF. CDR3 nucleotides: TGTGCCAGCAGTTACGACAGGGCCTTAACGAATTCACCCCTCCACTTT.

The J gene is TRBJ1-1, the V gene TRBV11-3, with D possibly TRBD1 on 5 matching bases. This CDR3 contains 16 residues. V gave up 1 base and J gave up 2 bases, with 14 bases separating them. Germline values: CDR1 SGHNT, CDR2 YENEEA. The CDR3 region has the DNA TGTGCCAGCAGCTTAGTTGGGTGGGGGGTCAACACTGAAGCTTTCTTT. Translating it yields CASSLVGWGVNTEAFF.

CDR3 in amino acids: CAWSLRGDTIYF. In DNA, the CDR3 is TGTGCCTGGAGTTTACGAGGTGACACCATATATTTT. This chain connects TRBV30 to TRBJ1-3, with D unresolved. V was shortened by 2 bases and J by 8 bases, with 10 bases between the two germline ends. CDR1 is GTSNPN, CDR2 SVGIG, per germline (reference sequence). CDR3 length: 12 amino acids.

CDR3 in amino acids: CASREGAAGNTIYF. The CDR3 nucleotides are TGTGCCAGCAGAGAAGGGGCGGCTGGAAACACCATATATTTT. The chain is built from TRBV28 and TRBJ1-3; possible D gene TRBD1, 5 bases. Germline lookup yields CDR1 MDHEN and CDR2 SYDVKM. This CDR3 has 14 amino acids. The ends were cut back, 6 bases at V and 2 bases at J, with 11 bases in the middle.

The chain links TRBV30 to TRBJ2-2; TRBD1 might be the D (5 bases). Trimming left V 4 bases short and J 5 bases short, with 8 bases between. This CDR3 region has 12 residues. Per the germline V gene, CDR1 is GTSNPN and CDR2 is SVGIG (reference sequence). The CDR3 protein is CAWNPGTGELFF. DNA of the CDR3: TGTGCCTGGAATCCAGGGACCGGGGAGCTGTTTTTT.